The rows below give T cell receptor beta chains drawn from one sample of a study of shared clonotypes between healthy human individuals. The data were produced by immunoSEQ multiplex PCR, yet TCRdb's version contains in-frame clones alone and is incomplete. The data hold approximately 500,000 clones, with more than 75% observed a single time. Material: PBMCs. The receptors come from a woman aged 40 to 50 in good health. Some clones in this sample may be carry-over from other donors' samples. Both conserved end residues are part of each CDR3. A D gene is named only where the DNA matches it firmly. Only some rows state a clone size, as once, few, many or a class for expanded clones.

size: -; J: TRBJ1-1; V: TRBV30; D: -; CDR3: CAWSVRSRREGTEAFF; DNA: TGTGCCTGGAGTGTACGCAGTAGACGGGAGGGAACTGAAGCTTTCTTT
size: -; J: TRBJ1-1; V: TRBV18; D: TRBD1; CDR3: CASSQGQGEGNTEAFF; DNA: TGTGCCAGCTCCCAAGGGCAGGGGGAAGGGAACACTGAAGCTTTCTTT
size: -; J: TRBJ2-7; V: TRBV5-1; D: TRBD2; CDR3: CASNPGTVGGPGEQYF; DNA: TGCGCCAGCAACCCTGGAACGGTGGGAGGGCCGGGCGAGCAGTACTTC
size: -; J: TRBJ2-4; V: TRBV28; D: -; CDR3: CASSKHGLGNIQYF; DNA: TGTGCCAGCAGCAAACACGGACTCGGAAACATTCAGTACTTC
size: -; J: TRBJ1-1; V: TRBV19; D: -; CDR3: CASLNREGRRRNTEAFF; DNA: TGTGCCAGTCTTAACAGGGAAGGACGGAGGCGAAACACTGAAGCTTTCTTT
size: -; J: TRBJ1-1; V: TRBV6-5; D: TRBD1; CDR3: CASSYRTGNTEAFF; DNA: TGTGCCAGCAGTTACCGGACAGGCAACACTGAAGCTTTCTTT
size: -; J: TRBJ2-3; V: TRBV25-1; D: -; CDR3: CASSSAARLDTQYF; DNA: TGTGCCAGCAGTTCGGCCGCTCGGTTAGATACGCAGTATTTT
size: -; J: TRBJ2-1; V: TRBV4-1; D: TRBD2; CDR3: CASSQLAVAGASSYNEQFF; DNA: TGCGCCAGCAGCCAGCTAGCGGTAGCTGGCGCGAGCTCCTACAATGAGCAGTTCTTC
size: -; J: TRBJ2-2; V: TRBV5-1; D: -; CDR3: CASSSYRAPRTGELFF; DNA: TGCGCCAGCAGCTCTTACAGGGCACCGAGGACCGGGGAGCTGTTTTTT
size: many; J: TRBJ2-7; V: TRBV6-6; D: -; CDR3: CASSYTYEQYF; DNA: TGTGCCAGCAGTTATACCTACGAGCAGTACTTC
size: -; J: TRBJ2-3; V: TRBV19; D: TRBD2; CDR3: CASSRYSGSTDTQYF; DNA: TGTGCCAGTAGCCGCTATAGCGGGAGCACAGATACGCAGTATTTT
size: few; J: TRBJ1-5; V: TRBV28; D: -; CDR3: CASSFWDRNQPQHF; DNA: TGTGCCAGCAGTTTCTGGGATCGCAATCAGCCCCAGCATTTT
size: -; J: TRBJ2-3; V: TRBV6-6; D: -; CDR3: CASSSSLGIDTQYF; DNA: TGTGCCAGCAGTTCCTCCCTCGGGATTGATACGCAGTATTTT
size: -; J: TRBJ1-1; V: TRBV19; D: TRBD1; CDR3: CASSIPGGNTEAFF; DNA: TGTGCCAGTAGTATTCCAGGGGGGAACACTGAAGCTTTCTTT
size: -; J: TRBJ2-5; V: TRBV7-2; D: -; CDR3: CASSPRSGGTQYF; DNA: TGTGCCAGCAGCCCGAGGAGCGGTGGGACCCAGTACTTC
size: once; J: TRBJ2-7; V: TRBV29-1; D: TRBD1; CDR3: CSVVETGSSYEQYF; DNA: TGCAGCGTTGTCGAGACAGGGAGCTCCTACGAGCAGTACTTC
size: -; J: TRBJ2-3; V: TRBV6-6; D: TRBD2; CDR3: CASSKGLADLDTQYF; DNA: TGTGCCAGCAGTAAGGGACTAGCGGACCTAGATACGCAGTATTTT
size: -; J: TRBJ1-2; V: TRBV30; D: TRBD1; CDR3: CAWSSDRGYFYGYTF; DNA: TGTGCCTGGAGTTCGGACAGGGGGTACTTCTATGGCTACACCTTC
size: -; J: TRBJ2-1; V: TRBV10-3; D: TRBD1; CDR3: CAISTGTENEQFF; DNA: TGTGCCATCAGTACCGGGACAGAAAATGAGCAGTTCTTC
size: few; J: TRBJ1-2; V: TRBV2; D: -; CDR3: CASRTDPNYGYTF; DNA: TGTGCCAGCAGGACCGACCCCAACTATGGCTACACCTTC
size: -; J: TRBJ2-7; V: TRBV30; D: TRBD1; CDR3: CAWGAGQGTGEQYF; DNA: TGTGCCTGGGGGGCGGGACAGGGGACCGGGGAGCAGTACTTC
size: -; J: TRBJ2-1; V: TRBV7-6; D: TRBD2; CDR3: CASSRDYINEQFF; DNA: TGTGCCAGCAGTAGGGACTACATAAATGAGCAGTTCTTC
size: -; J: TRBJ1-5; V: TRBV19; D: -; CDR3: CASKRVDSNQPQHF; DNA: TGTGCCAGTAAGCGGGTAGATAGCAATCAGCCCCAGCATTTT
size: -; J: TRBJ2-1; V: TRBV7-9; D: -; CDR3: CASSSGLGDEQFF; DNA: TGTGCCAGCAGCTCAGGTCTAGGGGATGAGCAGTTCTTC
size: -; J: TRBJ1-1; V: TRBV13; D: TRBD1; CDR3: CASSSTGTGERTFF; DNA: TGTGCCAGCAGTTCAACCGGGACAGGAGAGAGAACTTTCTTT
size: -; J: TRBJ2-7; V: TRBV27; D: TRBD1; CDR3: CASSPRDSTYEQYF; DNA: TGTGCCAGCAGTCCCCGGGACAGTACCTACGAGCAGTACTTC
size: -; J: TRBJ2-7; V: TRBV5-6; D: TRBD1; CDR3: CASSTGQGAYEQYF; DNA: TGTGCCAGCAGCACCGGACAGGGAGCCTACGAGCAGTACTTC
size: few; J: TRBJ2-5; V: TRBV4-3; D: TRBD2; CDR3: CASSPQLAGVETQYF; DNA: TGCGCCAGCAGCCCTCAGCTAGCGGGAGTTGAGACCCAGTACTTC
size: -; J: TRBJ2-4; V: TRBV7-9; D: -; CDR3: CASSLAQERAVNIQYF; DNA: TGTGCCAGCAGCTTAGCCCAGGAAAGGGCGGTGAACATTCAGTACTTC
size: few; J: TRBJ2-3; V: TRBV7-2; D: -; CDR3: CASSRQGSGGTDTQYF; DNA: TGTGCCAGCAGCAGGCAGGGGTCGGGTGGCACAGATACGCAGTATTTT
size: -; J: TRBJ2-4; V: TRBV9; D: TRBD1; CDR3: CASSPRPRGKNIQYF; DNA: TGTGCCAGCAGCCCCCGCCCCAGGGGGAAAAACATTCAGTACTTC